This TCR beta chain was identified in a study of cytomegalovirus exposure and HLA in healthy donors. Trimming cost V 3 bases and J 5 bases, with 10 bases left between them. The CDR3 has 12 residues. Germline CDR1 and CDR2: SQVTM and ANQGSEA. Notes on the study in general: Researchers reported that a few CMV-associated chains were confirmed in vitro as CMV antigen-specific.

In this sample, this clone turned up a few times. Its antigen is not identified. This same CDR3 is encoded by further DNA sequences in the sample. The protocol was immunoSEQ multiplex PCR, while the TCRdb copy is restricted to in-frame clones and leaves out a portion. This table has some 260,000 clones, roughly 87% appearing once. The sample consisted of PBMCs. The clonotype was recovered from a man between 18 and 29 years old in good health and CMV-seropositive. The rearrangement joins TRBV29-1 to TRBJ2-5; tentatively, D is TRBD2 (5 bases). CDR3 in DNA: TGCAGCGTTGAGAGAGGGTCGGAGACCCAGTACTTC. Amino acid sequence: CSVERGSETQYF.